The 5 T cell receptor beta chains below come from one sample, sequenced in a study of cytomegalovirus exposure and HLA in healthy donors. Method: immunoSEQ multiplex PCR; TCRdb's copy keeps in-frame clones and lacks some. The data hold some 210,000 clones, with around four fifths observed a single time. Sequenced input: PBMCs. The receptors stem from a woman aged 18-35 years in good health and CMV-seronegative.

The CDR3 DNA follows: TGTGCCAGCAGTGAAGCGAATCCATGGGGGCAGGCTAATGAAAAACTGTTTTTT. This encodes CASSEANPWGQANEKLFF. V is TRBV6-1 and J is TRBJ1-4; possible D gene TRBD1, 6 bases. This CDR3 region has 18 residues. Trimming stripped 0 bases from V and 3 bases from J, with 17 bases between. Looked up from germline, CDR1 is MNHNS and CDR2 is SASEGT.

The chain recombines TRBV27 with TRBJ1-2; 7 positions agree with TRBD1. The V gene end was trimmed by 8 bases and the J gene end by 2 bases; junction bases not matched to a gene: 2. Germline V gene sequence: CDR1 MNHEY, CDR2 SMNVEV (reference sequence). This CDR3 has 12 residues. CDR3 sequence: CASRQGNYGYTF. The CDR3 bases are TGTGCCAGCCGACAGGGCAACTATGGCTACACCTTC.

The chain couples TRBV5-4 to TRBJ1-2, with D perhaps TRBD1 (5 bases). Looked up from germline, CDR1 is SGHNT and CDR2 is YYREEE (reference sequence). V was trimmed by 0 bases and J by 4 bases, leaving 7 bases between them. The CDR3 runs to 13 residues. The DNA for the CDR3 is TGTGCCAGCAGCTTGGGGGGCGGCTATGGCTACACCTTC. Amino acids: CASSLGGGYGYTF.

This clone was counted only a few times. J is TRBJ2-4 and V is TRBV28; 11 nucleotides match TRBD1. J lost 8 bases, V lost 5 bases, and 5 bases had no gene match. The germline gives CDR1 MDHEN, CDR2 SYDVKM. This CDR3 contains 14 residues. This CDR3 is CASSTPGQGDIQYF. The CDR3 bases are TGTGCCAGCAGTACGCCGGGACAGGGGGACATTCAGTACTTC. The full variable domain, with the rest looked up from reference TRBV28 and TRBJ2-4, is DVKVTQSSRYLVKRTGEKVFLECVQDMDHENMFWYRQDPGLGLRLIYFSYDVKMKEKGDIPEGYSVSREKKERFSLILESASTNQTSMYLCASSTPGQGDIQYFGAGTRLSVL.

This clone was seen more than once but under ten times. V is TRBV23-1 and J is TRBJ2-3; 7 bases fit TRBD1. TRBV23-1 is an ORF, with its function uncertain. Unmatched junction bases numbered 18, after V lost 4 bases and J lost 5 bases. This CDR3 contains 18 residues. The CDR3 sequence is CASSLRNRKGARVDTQYF. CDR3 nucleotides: TGCGCCAGCAGTCTCCGGAACCGGAAGGGGGCCCGGGTAGATACGCAGTATTTT.